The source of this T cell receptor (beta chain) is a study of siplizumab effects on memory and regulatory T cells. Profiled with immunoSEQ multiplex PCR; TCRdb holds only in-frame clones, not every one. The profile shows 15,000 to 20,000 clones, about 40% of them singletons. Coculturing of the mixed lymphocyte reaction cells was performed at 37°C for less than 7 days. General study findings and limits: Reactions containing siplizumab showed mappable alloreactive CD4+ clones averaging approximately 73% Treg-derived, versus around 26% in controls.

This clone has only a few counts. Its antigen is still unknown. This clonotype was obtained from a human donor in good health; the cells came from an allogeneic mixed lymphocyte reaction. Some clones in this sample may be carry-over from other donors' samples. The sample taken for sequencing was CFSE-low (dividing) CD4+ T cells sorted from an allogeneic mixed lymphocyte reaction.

The CDR3 loop is CASSSPGTLGTQYF. In DNA form, the CDR3 reads TGTGCCAGCAGCTCCCCCGGGACTCTTGGGACCCAGTACTTC. The chain has TRBV7-3 and TRBJ2-5, with D possibly matching TRBD2 (6 bases). Germline V lookup: CDR1 SGHTA, CDR2 FQGTGA. V shed 4 bases and J shed 7 bases, with 16 bases lying between them. This CDR3 region has 14 residues. Together with reference TRBV7-3 and TRBJ2-5, the CDR3 gives the full variable domain: GAGVSQTPSNKVTEKGKYVELRCDPISGHTALYWYRQSLGQGPEFLIYFQGTGAADDSGLPNDRFFAVRPEGSVSTLKIQRTERGDSAVYLCASSSPGTLGTQYFGPGTRLLVL.